Listed here are 26 T cell receptor beta chains from one sample, sequenced in a study of T-cell reconstitution after alpha-beta-depleted transplantation in children. The authors prepared the TCRbeta library with unique molecular identifiers. Each CDR3 protein is one row after TCRdb ran MiXCR on the PCR reads. This sample has about 540,000 distinct CDR3 sequences; about 16% occur once, and the top ten carry less than 4%. The sample here was PBMCs from the stem cell graft donor, taken from the stem cell graft. Receptors originate from a human donor who donated a stem cell graft to a child with acute lymphoblastic leukemia.

This clonotype has a handful of counts. The chain links TRBV6-2 or TRBV6-3 to TRBJ2-2; D may be TRBD2 (6 bases). The V gene's germline CDR1 is MNHEY and CDR2 SVGEGT. V was shortened by 5 bases and J by 3 bases, with 16 bases between the two germline ends. The CDR3 spans 16 residues. CDR3 sequence (DNA): TGTGCCAGCAGTCTCACTCTCCTAGCGTACACCGGGGAGCTGTTTTTT. It yields the protein CASSLTLLAYTGELFF.

The rearrangement links TRBV20-1 to TRBJ2-3; 11 nucleotides line up with TRBD2. The CDR3 covers 14 residues. CDR1 is DFQATT and CDR2 is SNEGSKA in the germline V gene (reference sequence). With 5 bases clipped from V and 5 bases from J, the junction kept 6 bases outside the gene matches. CDR3 amino acids: CSAFVAGGGDTQYF. The CDR3 DNA sequence: TGCAGTGCTTTCGTAGCGGGAGGGGGAGATACGCAGTATTTT.

This clonotype was counted many times. This sequence joins TRBV3-1 and TRBJ1-3; D gene uncertain. This CDR3 comprises 14 residues. Trimming stripped 4 bases from V and 1 base from J, with 8 bases between. Germline CDR1 LGHDT, CDR2 YNNKEL (reference sequence). CDR3 sequence (DNA): TGTGCCAGCAGCCTCCCCGATTCTGGAAACACCATATATTTT. Its protein product is CASSLPDSGNTIYF.

The CDR3 sequence: CSVEAFRGNEQFF. The CDR3, as DNA: TGCAGCGTTGAAGCCTTTAGGGGGAATGAGCAGTTCTTC. The V gene is TRBV29-1, the J gene TRBJ2-1; a weak D match, TRBD1 (6 bases). This CDR3 is 13 amino acids long. Germline CDR1 and CDR2: SQVTM and ANQGSEA. V lost 1 base and J 7 bases, leaving 11 bases between the germline ends.

The sample holds a few counts of this clonotype. The chain has TRBV3-1 and TRBJ2-7; D call uncertain. This CDR3 has 13 residues. Trimming took 0 bases from V and 5 from J, leaving 8 bases between them. CDR1 and CDR2 from the germline V gene are LGHDT and YNNKEL (reference sequence). The CDR3 spells CASSQDRIHEQYF. CDR3 coding DNA: TGTGCCAGCAGCCAAGACAGGATTCACGAGCAGTACTTC.

V is TRBV29-1 and J is TRBJ2-7; 10 positions match TRBD2. Trimming removed 1 base from V and 2 bases from J; junction bases left unmatched: 8. The germline V gene encodes CDR1 SQVTM and CDR2 ANQGSEA. The CDR3 has 16 residues. The CDR3 DNA reads TGCAGCGTTGAAGGGCTAGCGGGAGTTAGGCCCTACGAGCAGTACTTC. This translates into CSVEGLAGVRPYEQYF.

The rearrangement links TRBV19 to TRBJ2-1; possibly TRBD2 for D (6 bases). Germline V CDR1 and CDR2: LNHDA, SQIVND (reference sequence). The CDR3 sequence is 15 residues long. V was clipped by 1 base and J by 3 bases, with 10 bases between them. CDR3 nucleotides: TGTGCCAGTAGTATAGGACTAGGTCTCTACAATGAGCAGTTCTTC. It specifies CASSIGLGLYNEQFF.

The chain's CDR3 is CASSIGGGRAYEQYF. The CDR3 nucleotides read TGTGCCAGTAGTATAGGGGGCGGGAGAGCCTACGAGCAGTACTTC. This chain uses TRBV19 with TRBJ2-7, with TRBD2 identical over 7 bases. Germline CDR1 is LNHDA and CDR2 is SQIVND (reference sequence). CDR3 length: 15 residues. V was pared by 1 base and J by 2 bases, with 5 bases of the junction left unmatched.

This clonotype was seen only a few times. The J gene is TRBJ2-1, the V gene TRBV29-1, with D hard to call. V shed 5 bases and J shed 7 bases, with 9 bases lying between them. Germline lookup yields CDR1 SQVTM and CDR2 ANQGSEA. The CDR3 runs to 11 residues. Here the CDR3 reads CSVNAWNEQFF. CDR3 coding DNA: TGCAGCGTTAACGCATGGAATGAGCAGTTCTTC.

This clonotype came up a few times. The genes are TRBV4-1 and TRBJ2-6; 7 bases line up with TRBD1. CDR3 length: 18 residues. The V gene's germline CDR1 is MGHRA and CDR2 YSYEKL. The trim removed 3 bases at V and 0 bases at J, leaving 8 bases unmatched. This CDR3 is CASSHFRDSGSGANVLTF. CDR3 sequence (DNA): TGCGCCAGCAGCCACTTCCGGGACAGTGGCTCTGGGGCCAACGTCCTGACTTTC.

This clonotype was detected a few times. This chain uses TRBV5-1 with TRBJ1-4; 7 bases are a match to TRBD1. V trimming: 2 bases; J trimming: 5 bases; junction bases outside the gene matches: 6. Germline CDR1 reads SGHRS; CDR2 reads YFSETQ. CDR3 length: 15 residues. This CDR3 reads CASSFEAGGNEKLFF. In DNA form, the CDR3 reads TGCGCCAGCAGCTTTGAGGCAGGGGGGAATGAAAAACTGTTTTTT.

This clonotype was counted between two and nine times. V usage is TRBV7-8 and J usage is TRBJ2-5; the match to TRBD2 covers 10 bases. This CDR3 spans 15 amino acids. V shed 6 bases and J 5 bases; nucleotides not matched to a gene: 9. From germline, CDR1 is SGHVS and CDR2 FQNEAQ. The CDR3 coding sequence is TGTGCCAGCAGAATACTAAGCGGGAGGGCCGAGACCCAGTACTTC. This codes for CASRILSGRAETQYF. The full variable domain, rest sourced from reference TRBV7-8 and TRBJ2-5, is GAGVSQSPRYKVAKRGQDVALRCDPISGHVSLFWYQQALGQGPEFLTYFQNEAQLDKSGLPSDRFFAERPEGSVSTLKIQRTQQEDSAVYLCASRILSGRAETQYFGPGTRLLVL.

This clonotype was found a few times. The rearrangement uses TRBV4-1 and TRBJ1-1; 8 nucleotides agree with TRBD1. CDR1 and CDR2 from the germline V gene are MGHRA and YSYEKL. This CDR3 spans 16 amino acids. V was pared by 2 bases and J by 2 bases, with 7 bases of the junction left unmatched. The CDR3 DNA reads as TGCGCCAGCAGCCAACCCTCGGACAGGGTTAACACTGAAGCTTTCTTT. It specifies CASSQPSDRVNTEAFF.

The chain couples TRBV5-6 to TRBJ2-7, with D maybe TRBD1 (5 bases). CDR3 length: 13 amino acids. Looked up from germline, CDR1 is SGHDT and CDR2 is YYEEEE. V gave up 1 base and J gave up 6 bases, with 11 bases separating them. CDR3 sequence (DNA): TGTGCCAGCAGCTTGTCAGGGATGGGCGAGCAGTACTTC. The encoded protein is CASSLSGMGEQYF.

The CDR3 DNA is TGTGCCAGCAGCTCACGACTAGCGGGGAACAATGAGCAGTTCTTC. Residues: CASSSRLAGNNEQFF. This sequence joins TRBV5-5 and TRBJ2-1, with 11 nucleotides matching TRBD2. J lost 5 bases, V lost 3 bases, and 4 bases had no gene match. The CDR3 has 15 residues. The germline V gene has CDR1 SGHKS and CDR2 YYEKEE (reference sequence).

The chain combines TRBV29-1 with TRBJ2-4; possibly TRBD2 for D (6 bases). V was pared by 2 bases and J by 15 bases, with 14 bases between. CDR1 SQVTM and CDR2 ANQGSEA come from the germline V gene. The CDR3 sequence is 11 residues long. The CDR3 region is CSVENLDGRYF. CDR3 DNA: TGCAGCGTTGAAAATTTGGACGGGAGGTACTTC.

The chain is built from TRBV5-5 and TRBJ2-3; D not resolved. Per germline, CDR1 SGHKS and CDR2 YYEKEE (reference sequence). With 0 bases removed from V and 7 bases from J, the gap between germline ends came to 9 bases. The CDR3 length is 13 residues. The CDR3 loop is CASSLGVGNTQYF. CDR3 coding DNA: TGTGCCAGCAGCTTGGGGGTCGGAAATACGCAGTATTTT. The whole variable domain, remainder taken from reference TRBV5-5 and TRBJ2-3, is DAGVTQSPTHLIKTRGQQVTLRCSPISGHKSVSWYQQVLGQGPQFIFQYYEKEERGRGNFPDRFSARQFPNYSSELNVNALLLGDSALYLCASSLGVGNTQYFGPGTRLTVL.

The chain recombines TRBV6-2 or TRBV6-3 with TRBJ2-7; TRBD2 matches 7 bases. The V and J ends lost 5 bases and 3 bases, in that order; junction bases with no gene match: 7. Germline CDR1 and CDR2: MNHEY and SVGEGT. The CDR3 consists of 14 residues. The CDR3 DNA sequence: TGTGCCAGCAGTCCTCGGGAGGCCGTCTACGAGCAGTACTTC. This gives the protein CASSPREAVYEQYF.

The genes are TRBV11-2 and TRBJ1-2, with D perhaps TRBD1 (6 bases). V lost 3 bases to trimming and J lost 7 bases, with 15 bases between them. The V gene's germline CDR1 is SGHAT and CDR2 FQNNGV. This CDR3 region has 14 residues. The CDR3 loop is CASSFQQGGGGYTF. The CDR3 DNA sequence: TGTGCCAGCAGCTTCCAACAGGGAGGCGGTGGCTACACCTTC.

This chain joins TRBV27 and TRBJ2-3; the D gene is possibly TRBD1 (5 bases). Trimming pared 1 base from V and 3 bases from J, leaving 20 bases between. Germline CDR1 MNHEY, CDR2 SMNVEV (reference sequence). The CDR3 runs 18 residues. The CDR3 nucleotides read TGTGCCAGCAGTTTATATCAGATCAGGGAACTGTCAACAGATACGCAGTATTTT. It codes for CASSLYQIRELSTDTQYF.

The chain is built from TRBV20-1 and TRBJ2-2, with D tentatively TRBD1 (5 bases). This CDR3 spans 14 amino acids. V lost 1 base and J 1 base, leaving 7 bases between the germline ends. Germline CDR1 reads DFQATT; CDR2 reads SNEGSKA (reference sequence). CDR3: CSARVGQNTGELFF. For the CDR3, the DNA is TGCAGTGCTAGAGTGGGGCAGAACACCGGGGAGCTGTTTTTT.

This clonotype was seen repeatedly, ten times or more. This chain joins TRBV12-3 or TRBV12-4 and TRBJ2-2, with a possible D match to TRBD2 (5 bases). V gave up 4 bases and J gave up 8 bases, with 8 bases separating them. This CDR3 spans 12 amino acids. The CDR3 DNA is TGTGCCAGCAGTTACAGCGGAGGGGAGCTGTTTTTT. Translated: CASSYSGGELFF.

The J gene is TRBJ2-5, the V gene TRBV7-2, with TRBD1 matching 10 bases. The CDR3 is 15 amino acids. Per the germline V gene, CDR1 is SGHTA and CDR2 is FQGNSA. Trimming removed 3 bases from V and 7 bases from J; junction bases left unmatched: 8. The CDR3 spells CASSFGDRGPGTQYF. CDR3 nucleotides: TGTGCCAGCAGCTTCGGTGACAGGGGGCCGGGGACCCAGTACTTC.

CDR3: CASSLYGGGNYGYTF. CDR3 in DNA: TGCGCCAGCAGTTTATACGGAGGGGGCAACTATGGCTACACCTTC. The chain recombines TRBV5-1 with TRBJ1-2; 7 nucleotides agree with TRBD1. Germline V lookup: CDR1 SGHRS, CDR2 YFSETQ. The ends lost 5 bases at V and 2 bases at J; junction bases unmatched: 9. CDR3 length equals 15 residues.

This sequence joins TRBV5-6 and TRBJ2-5; 7 nucleotides match TRBD1. Germline V gene lookup returns CDR1 SGHDT and CDR2 YYEEEE. J lost 4 bases, V lost 3 bases, and 6 bases had no gene match. CDR3 length: 14 residues. The CDR3 loop reads CASSSTGLGETQYF. In DNA, the CDR3 is TGTGCCAGCAGCTCGACAGGGCTGGGAGAGACCCAGTACTTC. The full variable domain, in which reference TRBV5-6 and TRBJ2-5 provide the parts outside the CDR3, is DAGVTQSPTHLIKTRGQQVTLRCSPKSGHDTVSWYQQALGQGPQFIFQYYEEEERQRGNFPDRFSGHQFPNYSSELNVNALLLGDSALYLCASSSTGLGETQYFGPGTRLLVL.

This clonotype was observed a few times. The chain links TRBV5-1 to TRBJ2-7, with TRBD1 as a possible D gene (6 bases). The V gene's germline CDR1 is SGHRS and CDR2 YFSETQ. The V gene lost 2 bases and the J gene lost 0 bases, with 12 bases spanning the gap. This CDR3 region has 15 residues. CDR3: CASSLPDSRSYEQYF. CDR3 coding DNA: TGCGCCAGCAGCTTACCGGACAGTCGCTCCTACGAGCAGTACTTC.